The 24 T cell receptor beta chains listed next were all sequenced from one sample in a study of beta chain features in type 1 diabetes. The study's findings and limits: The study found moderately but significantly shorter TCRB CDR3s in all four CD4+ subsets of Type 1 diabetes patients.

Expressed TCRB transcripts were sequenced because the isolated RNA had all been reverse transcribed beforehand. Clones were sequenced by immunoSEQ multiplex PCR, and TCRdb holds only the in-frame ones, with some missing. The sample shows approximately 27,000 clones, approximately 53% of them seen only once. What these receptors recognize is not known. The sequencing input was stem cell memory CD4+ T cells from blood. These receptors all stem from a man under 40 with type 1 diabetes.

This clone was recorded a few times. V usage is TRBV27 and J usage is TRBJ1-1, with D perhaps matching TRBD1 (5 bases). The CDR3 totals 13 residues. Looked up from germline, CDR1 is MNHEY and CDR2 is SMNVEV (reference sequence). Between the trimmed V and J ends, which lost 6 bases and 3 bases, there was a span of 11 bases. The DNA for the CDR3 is TGTGCCAGCAGCCGGACACGGTACACTGAAGCTTTCTTT. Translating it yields CASSRTRYTEAFF.

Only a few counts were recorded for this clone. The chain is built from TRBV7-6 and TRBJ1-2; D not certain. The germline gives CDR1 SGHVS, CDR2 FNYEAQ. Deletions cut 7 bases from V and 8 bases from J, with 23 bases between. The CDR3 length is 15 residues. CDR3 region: CASTPQPDSLGGYTF. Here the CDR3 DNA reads TGTGCCAGCACCCCACAGCCGGACTCTCTTGGGGGCTACACCTTC.

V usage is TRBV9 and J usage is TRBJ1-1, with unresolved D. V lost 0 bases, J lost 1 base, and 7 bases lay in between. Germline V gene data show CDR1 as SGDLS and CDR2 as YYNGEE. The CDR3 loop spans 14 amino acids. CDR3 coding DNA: TGTGCCAGCAGCGTAGATGGCGGGAACACTGAAGCTTTCTTT. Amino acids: CASSVDGGNTEAFF.

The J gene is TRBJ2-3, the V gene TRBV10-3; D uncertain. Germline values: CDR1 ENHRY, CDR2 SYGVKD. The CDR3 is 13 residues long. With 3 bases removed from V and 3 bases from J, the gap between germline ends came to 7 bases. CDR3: CAISDIATDTQYF. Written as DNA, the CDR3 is TGTGCCATCAGTGATATAGCTACAGATACGCAGTATTTT.

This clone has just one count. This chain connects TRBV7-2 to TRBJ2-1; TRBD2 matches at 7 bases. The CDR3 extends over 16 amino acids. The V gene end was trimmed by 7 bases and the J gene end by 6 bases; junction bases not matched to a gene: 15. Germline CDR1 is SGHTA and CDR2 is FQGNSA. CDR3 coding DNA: TGTGCCAGCATCCCTGCGCCGGGGAGGGGAGCCAATGAGCAGTTCTTC. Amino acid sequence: CASIPAPGRGANEQFF.

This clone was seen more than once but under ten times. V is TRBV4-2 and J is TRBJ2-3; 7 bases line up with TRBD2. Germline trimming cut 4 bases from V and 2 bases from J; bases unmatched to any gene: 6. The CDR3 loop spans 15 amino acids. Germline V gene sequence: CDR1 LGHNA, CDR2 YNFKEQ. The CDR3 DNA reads TGTGCCAGCAGCCGGACCGGGGGGACCACAGATACGCAGTATTTT. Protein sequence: CASSRTGGTTDTQYF.

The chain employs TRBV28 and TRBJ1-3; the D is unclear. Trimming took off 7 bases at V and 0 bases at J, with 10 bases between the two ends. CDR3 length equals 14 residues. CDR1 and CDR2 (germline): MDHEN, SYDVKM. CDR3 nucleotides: TGTGCCAGCACCCTATCGGTCTCTGGAAACACCATATATTTT. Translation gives CASTLSVSGNTIYF.

The CDR3 nucleotides are TGTGCCAGCAGCGCCCAGGGCGAGAACACTGAAGCTTTCTTT. Protein product: CASSAQGENTEAFF. The chain recombines TRBV9 with TRBJ1-1, with D maybe TRBD1 (5 bases). Germline CDR1 and CDR2: SGDLS and YYNGEE. The V and J ends lost 3 bases and 1 base respectively, with 10 bases between them. The CDR3 sequence is 14 residues long.

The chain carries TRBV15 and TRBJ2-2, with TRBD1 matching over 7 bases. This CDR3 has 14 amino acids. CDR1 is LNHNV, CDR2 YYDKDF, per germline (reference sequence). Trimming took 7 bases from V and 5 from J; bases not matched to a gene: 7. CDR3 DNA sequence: TGTGCCACCACGACAGGGATACGGACCGGGGAGCTGTTTTTT. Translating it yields CATTTGIRTGELFF.

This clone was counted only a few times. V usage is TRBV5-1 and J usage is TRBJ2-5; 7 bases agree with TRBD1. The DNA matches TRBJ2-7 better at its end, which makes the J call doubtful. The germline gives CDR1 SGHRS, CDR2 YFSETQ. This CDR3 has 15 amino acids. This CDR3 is CASSPVPGQSYEQYF. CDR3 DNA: TGCGCCAGCAGCCCGGTCCCGGGACAGAGTTACGAGCAGTACTTC.

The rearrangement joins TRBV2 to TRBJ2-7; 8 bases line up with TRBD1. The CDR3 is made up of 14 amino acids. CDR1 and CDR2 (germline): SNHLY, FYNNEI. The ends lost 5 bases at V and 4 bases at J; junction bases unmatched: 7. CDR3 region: CASSMGQDQYEQYF. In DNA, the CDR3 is TGTGCCAGCAGTATGGGACAGGACCAGTACGAGCAGTACTTC.

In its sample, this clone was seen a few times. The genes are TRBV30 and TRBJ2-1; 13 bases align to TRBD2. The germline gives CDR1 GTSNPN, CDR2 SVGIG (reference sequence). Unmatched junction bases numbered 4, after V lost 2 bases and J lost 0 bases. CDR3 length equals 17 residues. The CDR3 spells CAWSTSGRAFSYNEQFF. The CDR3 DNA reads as TGTGCCTGGAGTACTAGCGGGAGGGCTTTCTCCTACAATGAGCAGTTCTTC.

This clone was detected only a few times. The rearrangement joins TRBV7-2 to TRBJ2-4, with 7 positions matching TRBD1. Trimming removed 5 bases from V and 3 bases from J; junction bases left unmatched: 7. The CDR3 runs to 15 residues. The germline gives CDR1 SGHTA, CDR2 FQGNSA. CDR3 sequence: CASSRGGMGKNIQYF. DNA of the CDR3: TGTGCCAGCAGCCGAGGGGGCATGGGCAAAAACATTCAGTACTTC.

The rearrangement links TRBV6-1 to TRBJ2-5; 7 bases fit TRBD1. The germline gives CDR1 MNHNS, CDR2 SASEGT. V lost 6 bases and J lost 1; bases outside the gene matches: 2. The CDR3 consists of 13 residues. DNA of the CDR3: TGTGCCAGCAGGACAGGGCCCCAAGAGACCCAGTACTTC. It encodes CASRTGPQETQYF.

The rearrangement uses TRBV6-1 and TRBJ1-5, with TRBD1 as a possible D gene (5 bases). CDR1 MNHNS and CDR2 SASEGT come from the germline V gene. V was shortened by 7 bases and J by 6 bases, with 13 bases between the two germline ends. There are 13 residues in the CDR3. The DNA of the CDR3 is TGTGCCAGCATTGAGGCGGGGACTCAGCCCCAGCATTTT. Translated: CASIEAGTQPQHF.

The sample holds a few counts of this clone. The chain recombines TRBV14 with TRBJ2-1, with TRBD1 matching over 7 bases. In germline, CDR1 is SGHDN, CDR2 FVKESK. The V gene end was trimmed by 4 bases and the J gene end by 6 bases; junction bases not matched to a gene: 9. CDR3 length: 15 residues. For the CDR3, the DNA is TGTGCCAGCAGCCCGAGGACAGGTTTGGTCAATGAGCAGTTCTTC. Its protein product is CASSPRTGLVNEQFF.

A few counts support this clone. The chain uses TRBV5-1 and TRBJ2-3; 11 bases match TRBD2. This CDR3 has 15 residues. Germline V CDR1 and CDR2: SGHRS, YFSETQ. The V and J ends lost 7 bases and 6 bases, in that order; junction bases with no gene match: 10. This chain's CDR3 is CASGQGLAALDTQYF. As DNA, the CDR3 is TGCGCCAGCGGCCAGGGACTAGCGGCCCTGGATACGCAGTATTTT.

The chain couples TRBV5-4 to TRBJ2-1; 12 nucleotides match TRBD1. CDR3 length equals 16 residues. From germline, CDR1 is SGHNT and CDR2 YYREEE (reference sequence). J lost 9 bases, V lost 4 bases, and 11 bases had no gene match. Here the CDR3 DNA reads TGTGCCAGCAGCAGGGGCGGGACAGGGGGCTTCGGTGAGCAGTTCTTC. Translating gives CASSRGGTGGFGEQFF.

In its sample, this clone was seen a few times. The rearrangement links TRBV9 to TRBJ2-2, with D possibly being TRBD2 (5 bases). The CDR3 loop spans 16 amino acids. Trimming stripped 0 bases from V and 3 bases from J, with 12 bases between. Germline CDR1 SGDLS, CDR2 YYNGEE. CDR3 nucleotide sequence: TGTGCCAGCAGCGTAGACCCCCTACTAGACACCGGGGAGCTGTTTTTT. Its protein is CASSVDPLLDTGELFF.

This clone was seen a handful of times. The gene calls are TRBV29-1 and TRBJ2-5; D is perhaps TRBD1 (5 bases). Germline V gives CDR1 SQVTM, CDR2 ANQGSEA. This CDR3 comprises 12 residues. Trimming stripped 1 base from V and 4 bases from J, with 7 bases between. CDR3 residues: CSVEGQRETQYF. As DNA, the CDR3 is TGCAGCGTTGAAGGACAGCGAGAGACCCAGTACTTC.

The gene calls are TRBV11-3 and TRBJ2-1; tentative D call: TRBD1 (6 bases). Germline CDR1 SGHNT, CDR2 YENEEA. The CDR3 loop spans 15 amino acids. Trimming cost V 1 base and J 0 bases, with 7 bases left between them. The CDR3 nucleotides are TGTGCCAGCAGCTTAGTGACAGGCTCCTACAATGAGCAGTTCTTC. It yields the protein CASSLVTGSYNEQFF.

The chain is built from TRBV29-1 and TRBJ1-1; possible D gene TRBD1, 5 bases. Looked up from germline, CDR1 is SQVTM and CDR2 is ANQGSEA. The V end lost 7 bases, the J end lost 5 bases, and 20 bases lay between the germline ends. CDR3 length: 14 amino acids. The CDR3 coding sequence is TGCAGCGCCTCTTTACAGGTATTTCAGACTGAAGCTTTCTTT. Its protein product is CSASLQVFQTEAFF.

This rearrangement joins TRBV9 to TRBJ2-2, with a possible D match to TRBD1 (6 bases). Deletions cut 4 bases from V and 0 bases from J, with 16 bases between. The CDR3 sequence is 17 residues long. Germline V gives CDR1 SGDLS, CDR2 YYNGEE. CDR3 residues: CASSRELQGPNTGELFF. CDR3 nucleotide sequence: TGTGCCAGCAGCAGAGAGTTACAGGGTCCGAACACCGGGGAGCTGTTTTTT.

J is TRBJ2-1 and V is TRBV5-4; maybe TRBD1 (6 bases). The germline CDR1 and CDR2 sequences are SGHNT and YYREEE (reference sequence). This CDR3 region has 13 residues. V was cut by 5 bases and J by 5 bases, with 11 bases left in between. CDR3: CASRSRTDNEQFF. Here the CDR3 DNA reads TGTGCCAGCAGATCACGGACAGACAATGAGCAGTTCTTC. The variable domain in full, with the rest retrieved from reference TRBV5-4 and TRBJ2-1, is ETGVTQSPTHLIKTRGQQVTLRCSSQSGHNTVSWYQQALGQGPQFIFQYYREEENGRGNFPPRFSGLQFPNYSSELNVNALELDDSALYLCASRSRTDNEQFFGPGTRLTVL.